Sequencing of this TCR beta chain was carried out in a study of identical twins (dated by TCRdb to about 2016). As for the study more broadly: To test whether fetal clonotypes persist, this study deep-sequenced TCR alpha and beta repertoires from monozygotic twins, from unrelated adults of various ages, and from cord blood. To rule out contamination, the twin experiments were replicated at different times with different library preparation protocols. General conclusions and limits of the study: Out-of-frame TCR alpha sharing in monozygotic twins was systematically underestimated by recombination models, whereas sharing between unrelated individuals was in agreement with the recombination models. Fewer insertions were carried by abundant cord blood beta clonotypes, a similar but weaker trend appeared in young adult naive repertoires, and no such trend appeared in memory repertoires. Zero-insertion analyses could be partly confounded by invariant T cells such as MAIT and iNKT, though diverse VJ usage argued against such confounding for most clonotypes. Compared with coincidental sharing between unrelated individuals, an excess of low generation-probability sequences was observed among out-of-frame TCR alpha sequences shared between twins. In beta out-of-frame sequences, excess twin sharing was weaker, because having fewer shared sequences lowered the signal-to-noise ratio. Because the same donors could not be followed over many years, the conclusions depended on cross-sectional statistical analysis.

According to the germline V gene (reference sequence), CDR1 reads MNHNY and CDR2 reads SVGAGI. The CDR3, from cysteine to phenylalanine, totals 16 residues. CDR3 DNA is the only sequence kept; it has 48 bases, read in frame from the first base. Receptor libraries were prepared by 5' RACE. The data were produced on an Illumina HiSeq 2000. A universal primer binding site was introduced by template switching, and a unique molecular identifier was present in the final cDNA, enabling accurate counting of TCR cDNA molecules. Specific primers in the conserved constant-segment region were used to synthesize first-strand cDNA for the TCR alpha and beta chains. To control for contamination, each cDNA library was double barcoded with a SMART-Mk sample barcode plus Illumina barcodes. TruSeq adapter sequences and Illumina sample barcodes were added in two successive PCR steps. Sequencing of the TCR alpha and beta cDNA libraries was done on the Illumina HiSeq platform using custom primers. On the authors' methods: MiGEC processed the raw reads to extract unique molecular identifiers, while MiXCR was used to determine the CDR3 positions. For each individual, recombination models were inferred using an EM algorithm with the repgenHMM and IGoR tools. The tcR package in R was used for shared clonotype analysis, with sharing normalized by the product of cloneset sizes. To study raw recombination free of thymic and clonal selection effects, out-of-frame nonproductive sequences were analyzed. The public sequencing data were trimmed at Q25 with fastp and processed into clonotypes with MiXCR by TCRdb, which kept only in-frame beta chains. Rows with a matching CDR3 protein are joined into one entry that keeps the most common DNA and genes. TCRdb, not the authors, supplied the V and J calls. This sample comprises 1.5 million to 2 million distinct CDR3 sequences, more than 30% of them detected only once. The top ten clones comprise less than 0.35% of the sample.

Every donor was a healthy Caucasian. This clonotype turned up a few times. No antigen is known for it. No base-level quality is on record; no much larger clone is a single base apart. The sequenced material came from cord blood. The chain is encoded by TRBV6-6 joined to TRBJ2-4, with an unclear D gene assignment. The end of the DNA aligns better with TRBJ2-7, so the J call may be wrong. The sequence came from a newborn girl in good health. The DNA sequence is given as TGTGCCAGCAGTTACTCGGGATCCTCTAACTTCTACGAGCAGTACTTC. Protein translation: CASSYSGSSNFYEQYF.